This T cell receptor beta chain was sequenced in a study of OX40 agonist ivuxolimab in advanced cancers. A word on this clone: Its antigen is unknown.

Trimming took off 9 bases at V and 3 bases at J, with 8 bases between the two ends. The CDR3 spans 11 residues. Looked up from germline, CDR1 is SNHLY and CDR2 is FYNNEI. Sequencing used immunoSEQ multiplex PCR; TCRdb keeps in-frame clones, though not all of them. In the table there are more than 55,000 clones, roughly 86% of which are singletons. Broader study findings: It was not determined which antigens were specifically recognized by the peripheral T cells that had undergone clonal expansion.

Sequencing was performed on CD4+ or CD8+ T cells sorted from blood, taken in a trial of the OX40 agonist ivuxolimab. The source of this sequence is an adult with an advanced solid tumor such as melanoma, head and neck, liver or kidney cancer. The rearrangement joins TRBV2 to TRBJ1-1; maybe TRBD1 (5 bases). The DNA of the CDR3 is TGTGCCAGAGGGGATGACACTGAAGCTTTCTTT. It translates to CARGDDTEAFF.